Sequencing of this T cell receptor beta chain was carried out in a study of T-cell reconstitution after alpha-beta-depleted transplantation in children. CDR1 is SGHTA and CDR2 is FQGTGA in the germline V gene. Trimming cost V 3 bases and J 5 bases, with 8 bases left between them. The CDR3 length is 13 residues. Preparing the TCRbeta library involved the use of unique molecular identifiers. TCRdb fed the PCR reads into MiXCR, producing one record per CDR3 protein. The sample contains about 78,000 distinct CDR3 sequences, 14% of which appear only once. This specimen was PBMCs, mostly from graft donor cells, taken 180 days after TCRalphabeta/CD19-depleted stem cell transplant. V is TRBV7-3 and J is TRBJ2-1; D is undetermined. The receptor comes from a male patient between 2 and 15 years old who had a stem cell transplant for acute lymphoblastic leukemia, so the T cells may come from the graft donor. In DNA, the CDR3 is TGTGCCAGCAGCTTCAAGTCCAACAATGAGCAGTTCTTC. It specifies CASSFKSNNEQFF.